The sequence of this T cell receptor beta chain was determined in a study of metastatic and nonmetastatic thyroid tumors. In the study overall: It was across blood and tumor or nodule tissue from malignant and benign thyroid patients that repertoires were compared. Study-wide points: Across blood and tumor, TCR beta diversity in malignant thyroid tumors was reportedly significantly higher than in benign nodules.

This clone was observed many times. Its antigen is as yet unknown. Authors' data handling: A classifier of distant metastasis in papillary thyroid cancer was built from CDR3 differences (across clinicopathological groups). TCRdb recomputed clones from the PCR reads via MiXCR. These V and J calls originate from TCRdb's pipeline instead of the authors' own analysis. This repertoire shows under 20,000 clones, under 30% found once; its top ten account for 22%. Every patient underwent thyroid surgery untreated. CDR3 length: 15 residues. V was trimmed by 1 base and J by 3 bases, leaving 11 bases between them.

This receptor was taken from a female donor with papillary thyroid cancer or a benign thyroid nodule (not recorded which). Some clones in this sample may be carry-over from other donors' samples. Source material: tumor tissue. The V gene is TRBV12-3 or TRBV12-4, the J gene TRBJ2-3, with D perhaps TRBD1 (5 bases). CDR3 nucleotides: TGTGCCAGCAGTTTAGACTTGGGGCGAACAGATACGCAGTATTTT. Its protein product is CASSLDLGRTDTQYF.